This T cell receptor (beta chain) was recorded in a study of technical replicates of blood from a few donors. Assay used: immunoSEQ multiplex PCR; TCRdb lists only in-frame clones, some missing. The sample consists of under 90,000 clones, about 90% of them appearing once. Sequencing used T cells isolated from PBMCs. The sequence was collected from a human donor in good health.

The CDR3: CASSQVRSDTGELFF. For the CDR3, the DNA is TGCGCCAGCAGCCAAGTGAGGAGTGACACCGGGGAGCTGTTTTTT. The chain joins TRBV4-1 to TRBJ2-2; D is ambiguous. This CDR3 spans 15 amino acids. Trimming cost V 1 base and J 3 bases, with 9 bases left between them. CDR1 is MGHRA, CDR2 YSYEKL, per germline.